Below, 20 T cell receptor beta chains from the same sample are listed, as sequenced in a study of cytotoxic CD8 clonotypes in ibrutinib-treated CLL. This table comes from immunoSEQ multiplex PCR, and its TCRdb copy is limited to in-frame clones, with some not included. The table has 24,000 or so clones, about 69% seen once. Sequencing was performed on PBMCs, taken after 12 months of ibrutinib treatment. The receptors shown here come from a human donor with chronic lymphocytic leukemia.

CDR3 residues: CASRKTGQGPEKLFF. DNA for the CDR3: TGTGCCAGCAGGAAGACGGGACAGGGACCCGAAAAACTGTTTTTT. The rearrangement uses TRBV2 and TRBJ1-4, with 9 bases fitting TRBD1. J was trimmed by 8 bases and V by 6 bases; bases with no gene match: 10. The CDR3 has 15 residues. Per the germline V gene, CDR1 is SNHLY and CDR2 is FYNNEI.

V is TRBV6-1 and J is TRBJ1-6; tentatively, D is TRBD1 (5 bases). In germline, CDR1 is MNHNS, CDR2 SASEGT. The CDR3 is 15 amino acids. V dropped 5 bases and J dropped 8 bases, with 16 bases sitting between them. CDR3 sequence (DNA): TGTGCCAGCAGTCTTAAGGTAGGGGAATATTCACCCCTCCACTTT. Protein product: CASSLKVGEYSPLHF.

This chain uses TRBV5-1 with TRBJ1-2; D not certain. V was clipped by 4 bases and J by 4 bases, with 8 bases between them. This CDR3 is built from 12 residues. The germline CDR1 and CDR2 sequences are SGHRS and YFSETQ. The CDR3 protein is CASSPPAYGYTF. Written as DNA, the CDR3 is TGCGCCAGCAGCCCCCCTGCCTATGGCTACACCTTC.

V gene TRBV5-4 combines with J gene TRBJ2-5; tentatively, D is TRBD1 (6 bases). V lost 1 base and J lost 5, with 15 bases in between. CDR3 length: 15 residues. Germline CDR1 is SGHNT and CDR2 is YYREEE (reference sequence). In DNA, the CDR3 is TGTGCCAGCAGCTTGAAGTCAGACAGGTGGGAGACCCAGTACTTC. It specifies CASSLKSDRWETQYF. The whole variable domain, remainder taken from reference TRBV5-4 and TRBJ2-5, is ETGVTQSPTHLIKTRGQQVTLRCSSQSGHNTVSWYQQALGQGPQFIFQYYREEENGRGNFPPRFSGLQFPNYSSELNVNALELDDSALYLCASSLKSDRWETQYFGPGTRLLVL.

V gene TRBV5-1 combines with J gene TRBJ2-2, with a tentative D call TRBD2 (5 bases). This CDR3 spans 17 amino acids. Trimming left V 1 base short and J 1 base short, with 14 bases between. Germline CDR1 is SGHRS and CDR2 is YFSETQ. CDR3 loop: CASSLKAETWNTGELFF. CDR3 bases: TGCGCCAGCAGCTTGAAAGCGGAAACCTGGAACACCGGGGAGCTGTTTTTT.

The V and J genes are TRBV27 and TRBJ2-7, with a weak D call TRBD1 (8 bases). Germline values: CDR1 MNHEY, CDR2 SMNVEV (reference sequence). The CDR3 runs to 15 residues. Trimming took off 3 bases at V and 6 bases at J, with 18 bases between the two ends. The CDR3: CASSFRTGRALEQYF. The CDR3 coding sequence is TGTGCCAGCAGTTTCCGGACAGGGAGGGCCCTCGAGCAGTACTTC.

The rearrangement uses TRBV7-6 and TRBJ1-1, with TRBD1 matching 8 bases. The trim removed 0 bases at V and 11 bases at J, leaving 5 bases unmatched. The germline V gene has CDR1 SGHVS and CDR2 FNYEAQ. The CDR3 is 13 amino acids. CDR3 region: CASSLARTGQAFF. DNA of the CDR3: TGTGCCAGCAGCTTAGCGAGGACAGGGCAGGCTTTCTTT.

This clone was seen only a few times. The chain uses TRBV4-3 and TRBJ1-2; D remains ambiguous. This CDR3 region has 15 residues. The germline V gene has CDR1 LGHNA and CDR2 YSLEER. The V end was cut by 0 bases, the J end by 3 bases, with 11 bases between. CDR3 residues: CASSQDDASYYGYTF. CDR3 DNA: TGCGCCAGCAGCCAAGATGACGCCAGCTACTATGGCTACACCTTC.

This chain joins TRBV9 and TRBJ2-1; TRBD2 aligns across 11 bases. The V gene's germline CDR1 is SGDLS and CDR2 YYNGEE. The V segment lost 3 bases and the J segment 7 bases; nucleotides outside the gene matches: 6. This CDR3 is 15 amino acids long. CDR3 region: CASSAVAGGWNEQFF. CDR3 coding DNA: TGTGCCAGCAGCGCAGTAGCGGGGGGGTGGAATGAGCAGTTCTTC.

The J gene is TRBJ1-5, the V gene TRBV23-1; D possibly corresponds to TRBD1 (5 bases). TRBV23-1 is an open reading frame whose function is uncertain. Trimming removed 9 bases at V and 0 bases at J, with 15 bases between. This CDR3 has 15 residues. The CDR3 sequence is CARNPRGGSNQPQHF. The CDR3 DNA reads TGCGCCAGGAACCCAAGGGGAGGTAGCAATCAGCCCCAGCATTTT.

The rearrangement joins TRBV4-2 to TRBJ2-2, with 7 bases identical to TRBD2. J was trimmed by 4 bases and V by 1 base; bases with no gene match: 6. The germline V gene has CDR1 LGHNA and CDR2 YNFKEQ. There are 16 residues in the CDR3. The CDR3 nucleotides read TGTGCCAGCAGCCAAGGGACCGGGAGGAGCACCGGGGAGCTGTTTTTT. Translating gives CASSQGTGRSTGELFF.

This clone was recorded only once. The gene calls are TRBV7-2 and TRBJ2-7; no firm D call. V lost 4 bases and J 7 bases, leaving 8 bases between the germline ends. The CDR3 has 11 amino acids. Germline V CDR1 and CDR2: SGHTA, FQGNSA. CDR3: CASSSGPEQYF. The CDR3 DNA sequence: TGTGCCAGCAGCTCCGGCCCTGAGCAGTACTTC. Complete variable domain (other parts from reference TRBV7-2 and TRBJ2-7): GAGVSQSPSNKVTEKGKDVELRCDPISGHTALYWYRQSLGQGLEFLIYFQGNSAPDKSGLPSDRFSAERTGGSVSTLTIQRTQQEDSAVYLCASSSGPEQYFGPGTRLTVT.

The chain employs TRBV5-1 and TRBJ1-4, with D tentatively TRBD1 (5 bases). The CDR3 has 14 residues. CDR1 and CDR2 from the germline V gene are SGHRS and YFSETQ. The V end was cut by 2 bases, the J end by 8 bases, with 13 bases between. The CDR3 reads CASSFTARGEKLFF. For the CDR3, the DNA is TGCGCCAGCAGCTTTACGGCTCGGGGCGAAAAACTGTTTTTT.

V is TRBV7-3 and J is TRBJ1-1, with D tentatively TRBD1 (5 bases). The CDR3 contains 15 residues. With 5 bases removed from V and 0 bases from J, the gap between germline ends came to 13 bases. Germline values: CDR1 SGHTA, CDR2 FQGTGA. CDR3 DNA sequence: TGTGCCAGCAGCCCCCAGGGAAGGCTGAACACTGAAGCTTTCTTT. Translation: CASSPQGRLNTEAFF.

CDR3 nucleotide sequence: TGTGCCAGCAGTTATTGGGCCACCCGGACCGGGGAGCTGTTTTTT. This codes for CASSYWATRTGELFF. The rearrangement links TRBV6-5 to TRBJ2-2, with D unresolved. Germline CDR1 and CDR2: MNHEY and SVGAGI. V lost 3 bases, J lost 5 bases, and 13 bases lay in between. This CDR3 contains 15 residues.

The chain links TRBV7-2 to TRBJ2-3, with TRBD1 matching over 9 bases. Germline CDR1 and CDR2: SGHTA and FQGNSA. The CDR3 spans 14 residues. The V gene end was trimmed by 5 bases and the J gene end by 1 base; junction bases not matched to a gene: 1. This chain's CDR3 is CASSRDRGTDTQYF. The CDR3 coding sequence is TGTGCCAGCAGCCGGGACAGGGGCACAGATACGCAGTATTTT.

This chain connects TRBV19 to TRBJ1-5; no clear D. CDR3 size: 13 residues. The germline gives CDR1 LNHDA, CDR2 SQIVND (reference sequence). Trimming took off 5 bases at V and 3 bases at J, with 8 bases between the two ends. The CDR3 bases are TGTGCCAGTAGTCCCAAGATCAATCAGCCCCAGCATTTT. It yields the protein CASSPKINQPQHF. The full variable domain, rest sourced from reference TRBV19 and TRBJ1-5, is DGGITQSPKYLFRKEGQNVTLSCEQNLNHDAMYWYRQDPGQGLRLIYYSQIVNDFQKGDIAEGYSVSREKKESFPLTVTSAQKNPTAFYLCASSPKINQPQHFGDGTRLSIL.

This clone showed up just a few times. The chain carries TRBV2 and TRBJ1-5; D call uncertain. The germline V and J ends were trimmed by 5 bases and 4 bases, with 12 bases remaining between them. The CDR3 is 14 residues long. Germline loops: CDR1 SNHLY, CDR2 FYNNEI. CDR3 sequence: CASSKGRLNQPQHF. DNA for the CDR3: TGTGCCAGCAGTAAGGGCCGGTTAAATCAGCCCCAGCATTTT. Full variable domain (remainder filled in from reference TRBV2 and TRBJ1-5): EPEVTQTPSHQVTQMGQEVILRCVPISNHLYFYWYRQILGQKVEFLVSFYNNEISEKSEIFDDQFSVERPDGSNFTLKIRSTKLEDSAMYFCASSKGRLNQPQHFGDGTRLSIL.

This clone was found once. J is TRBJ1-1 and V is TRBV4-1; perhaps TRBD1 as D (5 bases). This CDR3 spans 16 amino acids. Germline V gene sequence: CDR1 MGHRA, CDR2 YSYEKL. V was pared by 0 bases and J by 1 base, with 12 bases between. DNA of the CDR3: TGCGCCAGCAGCCAAGAAGAACAGGCCAGGAACACTGAAGCTTTCTTT. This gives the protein CASSQEEQARNTEAFF.

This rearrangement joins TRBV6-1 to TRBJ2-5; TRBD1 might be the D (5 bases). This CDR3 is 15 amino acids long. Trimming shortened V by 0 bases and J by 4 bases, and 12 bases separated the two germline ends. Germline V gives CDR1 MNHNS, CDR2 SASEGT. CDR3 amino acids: CASSEALRRGETQYF. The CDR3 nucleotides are TGTGCCAGCAGTGAAGCGCTTCGTAGGGGAGAGACCCAGTACTTC.